The TCR beta chain described here comes from a study of blood T cell repertoires in COVID-19. Study at large: Samples came from the United States, Italy and Spain, spanning acute and convalescent COVID-19. The cDNA or gDNA used as material had been derived from T cells, B-cell-depleted T cells, or PBMCs.

Assay used: immunoSEQ multiplex PCR; TCRdb lists only in-frame clones, some missing. The sample consists of roughly 260,000 clones, around 93% of them appearing once. This CDR3 is built from 14 residues. Germline CDR1 and CDR2: MNHEY and SVGAGI. The V end lost 8 bases, the J end lost 5 bases, and 15 bases lay between the germline ends. Clinical histories supplied by participants themselves formed the basis of cohort assignment. The chain uses TRBV6-5 and TRBJ2-2; TRBD2 might be the D (6 bases). The TCR was taken from a human donor in a cohort exposed to, infected with or recovered from COVID-19 (not recorded which). The donor label of this sample is uncertain. The sequenced sample was PBMCs or T cells enriched from blood (not recorded which). The CDR3 here is CASDAGSGTGELFF. Written as DNA, the CDR3 is TGTGCCAGCGACGCGGGATCTGGGACCGGGGAGCTGTTTTTT.